The rows below give T cell receptor beta chains drawn from one sample of a study of T-cell reconstitution after alpha-beta-depleted transplantation in children. In TCRdb, the PCR reads were re-called with MiXCR into one record per CDR3 protein. Altogether approximately 510,000 distinct CDR3 sequences are present, about 16% being singletons, with the ten largest covering approximately 3%. The specimen comprised PBMCs from the stem cell graft donor, sampled from the stem cell graft. The receptors were gathered from a human donor who donated a stem cell graft to a child with acute lymphoblastic leukemia. The CDR3 runs from the conserved cysteine through the conserved F or W. Fields, in order: V gene, J gene, clone size, D gene, CDR3 DNA, CDR3 protein. A D gene is named only where the DNA matches it firmly. Only some rows state a clone size, as once, few, many or a class for expanded clones.

TRBV25-1,TRBJ2-2,-,-,TGTGCCAGCAGTGAAACGGTCAGGGAGACCGGGGAGCTGTTTTTT,CASSETVRETGELFF
TRBV20-1,TRBJ1-1,many,-,TGCAGTGCTAAACGACAGTCGCGATTCTCGGACACTGAAGCTTTCTTT,CSAKRQSRFSDTEAFF
TRBV12-3/TRBV12-4,TRBJ1-1,few,-,TGTGCCAGCAGTTTTCCCTTGGGTACGAACACTGAAGCTTTCTTT,CASSFPLGTNTEAFF
TRBV24-1,TRBJ2-1,-,TRBD2,TGTGCCACCAGTGTCGGCGGTAGCGGGAGCGGAGACAATGAGCAGTTCTTC,CATSVGGSGSGDNEQFF
TRBV15,TRBJ1-5,few,-,TGTGCCACCAGCAGAGGGGGGGACAATCAGCCCCAGCATTTT,CATSRGGDNQPQHF
TRBV5-1,TRBJ1-1,few,-,TGCGCCAGCAGCTTGGTTCCGGGCCCTGAAGCTTTCTTT,CASSLVPGPEAFF
TRBV20-1,TRBJ2-7,few,TRBD2,TGCAGTGCTCGACAGAGCGGGGAGTACGAGCAGTACTTC,CSARQSGEYEQYF
TRBV29-1,TRBJ2-7,-,TRBD2,TGCAGCGTTGTGAGCGGGAGCTCCTACGAGCAGTACTTC,CSVVSGSSYEQYF
TRBV18,TRBJ2-1,-,TRBD2,TGTGCCAGCTCACCACCGAATGGAGGACTAGCGGCCGAGGGTGATGAGCAGTTCTTC,CASSPPNGGLAAEGDEQFF
TRBV29-1,TRBJ2-1,-,-,TGCAGCGTTGAGTCCAGGGTTAGCGGCTCCTACAATGAGCAGTTCTTC,CSVESRVSGSYNEQFF
TRBV7-3,TRBJ2-3,few,-,TGTGCCAGCAGCTTAGAGTTGGGTCAAGATACGCAGTATTTT,CASSLELGQDTQYF
TRBV5-1,TRBJ2-3,-,-,TGCGCCAGCAGCTTAGGGCAATCTGAGGATACGCAGTATTTT,CASSLGQSEDTQYF
TRBV12-3/TRBV12-4,TRBJ1-2,-,TRBD1,TGTGCCAGCAGTCGGCGGGACAGGGCAATCTATGGCTACACCTTC,CASSRRDRAIYGYTF
TRBV3-1,TRBJ2-5,-,TRBD2,TGTGCCACCAGCAAAGAACTAGCGGGAGGTACCCTCCAAGAGACCCAGTACTTC,CATSKELAGGTLQETQYF
TRBV19,TRBJ2-2,-,TRBD2,TGTGCCAGTAGGGCGTCTAGCGGGATTTACACCGGGGAGCTGTTTTTT,CASRASSGIYTGELFF
TRBV20-1,TRBJ2-2,-,-,TGCAGTGCTAGAGGCGGCGGGGCGAACACCGGGGAGCTGTTTTTT,CSARGGGANTGELFF
TRBV7-3,TRBJ2-3,few,TRBD1,TGTGCCAGCAGCTCCCGCTCGACAGGGCTGGATACGCAGTATTTT,CASSSRSTGLDTQYF
TRBV20-1,TRBJ2-7,few,-,TGCAGTGCTTTTTCACAGAGCTCCTACGAGCAGTACTTC,CSAFSQSSYEQYF
TRBV27,TRBJ2-1,few,-,TGTGCCAGCAGTTTATTGGGCACCCAAGGAGGCAATGAGCAGTTCTTC,CASSLLGTQGGNEQFF
TRBV24-1,TRBJ2-1,-,-,TGTGCCACCAGTGGCTTGAATGAGCAGTTCTTC,CATSGLNEQFF
TRBV7-9,TRBJ2-1,few,-,TGTGCCAGCAGCTCCCGGTACAATGAGCAGTTCTTC,CASSSRYNEQFF
TRBV12-3/TRBV12-4,TRBJ2-3,many,TRBD2,TGTGCCAGCAGTTCCTTAGCGGGAGTAGGAGATACGCAGTATTTT,CASSSLAGVGDTQYF
TRBV9,TRBJ1-1,-,-,TGTGCCAGCAGCGCACCACAGGGCCTTGGCACTGAAGCTTTCTTT,CASSAPQGLGTEAFF
TRBV4-1,TRBJ2-7,few,-,TGCGCCAGCAGCCAACGAGCGGGCCTCGCGACTTACGAGCAGTACTTC,CASSQRAGLATYEQYF
TRBV9,TRBJ2-2,few,-,TGTGCCAGCAGCCCTAGACCGACCCCCAACACCGGGGAGCTGTTTTTT,CASSPRPTPNTGELFF
TRBV20-1,TRBJ2-4,-,TRBD2,TGCAGTGCTACCCTTTCGACCGGGACTAGCGGGAATAAGTACTTC,CSATLSTGTSGNKYF
TRBV9,TRBJ2-1,-,TRBD2,TGTGCCAGCAGCAGGACTAGCGGGAGAGGTGAGCAGTTCTTC,CASSRTSGRGEQFF
TRBV20-1,TRBJ2-7,few,-,TGCAGTGCTACGGCTGGGGACTCCTACGAGCAGTACTTC,CSATAGDSYEQYF
TRBV3-1,TRBJ2-7,-,TRBD2,TGTGCCAGCAGACTCGCGCTGACTAGCGTCGAGCAGTACTTC,CASRLALTSVEQYF
TRBV5-6,TRBJ2-5,-,TRBD1,TGTGCCAGCAGCTCGTACAGGGGGGATATAGGAGAGACCCAGTACTTC,CASSSYRGDIGETQYF
TRBV5-1,TRBJ2-1,few,TRBD1,TGCGCCAGCAGCTGGGGGACAGTTAGCAATGAGCAGTTCTTC,CASSWGTVSNEQFF
TRBV12-3/TRBV12-4,TRBJ2-7,-,-,TGTGCCAGCAGTGGGGACAATACAGGGTACAAGCAGTACTTC,CASSGDNTGYKQYF
TRBV7-4,TRBJ2-1,-,-,TGTGCCAGCAGCTTAACACAGAGGGCAGGGGGGGGAAACAATGAGCAGTTCTTC,CASSLTQRAGGGNNEQFF
TRBV11-2,TRBJ1-4,-,-,TGTGCCAGCAGCTTAGACGGTGCAACTAATGAAAAACTGTTTTTT,CASSLDGATNEKLFF
TRBV27,TRBJ1-1,few,-,TGTGCCAGCAGTTTACTTTTGGGGACGAACACTGAAGCTTTCTTT,CASSLLLGTNTEAFF
TRBV6-5,TRBJ2-3,-,TRBD2,TGTGCCAGCAGTTATTCCCGGACTAGCGGGAGGGCCGGGGTAGATACGCAGTATTTT,CASSYSRTSGRAGVDTQYF
TRBV2,TRBJ2-7,once,-,TGTGCCAGCAGTGAAATACTTCTTAGGGCATCAGAATTGGGCGAGCAGTACTTC,CASSEILLRASELGEQYF
TRBV13,TRBJ2-7,few,TRBD2,TGTGCCAGCAGCTCCCAGGGACTAGCGGGAGTCTTATACGAGCAGTACTTC,CASSSQGLAGVLYEQYF
TRBV7-2,TRBJ2-2,few,-,TGTGCCAGCAGCTTAATCTGGGCACGGACCGGGGAGCTGTTTTTT,CASSLIWARTGELFF
TRBV20-1,TRBJ2-1,-,-,TGCAGTGCTAACCTTTTGAATGAGCAGTTCTTC,CSANLLNEQFF
TRBV5-1,TRBJ2-1,-,TRBD1,TGCGCCAGCAGCGTGGGACAGCCACTTCTAACATTCTCCCTGAGTGAGCAGTTCTTC,CASSVGQPLLTFSLSEQFF
TRBV5-5,TRBJ1-4,few,-,TGTGCCAGCAGCCCGGGACCGGGGAATGAAAAACTGTTTTTT,CASSPGPGNEKLFF
TRBV12-3/TRBV12-4,TRBJ2-5,-,TRBD2,TGTGCCAGCAGTTCCGGGACTACCGTCCGCCAGTACTTC,CASSSGTTVRQYF
TRBV7-9,TRBJ2-7,many,-,TGTGCCAGCAGCCCGTCCGGGACGCTAAACTACGAGCAGTACTTC,CASSPSGTLNYEQYF
TRBV7-9,TRBJ2-7,-,TRBD2,TGTGCCAGCAGCTTATGGGGACTAGCGGGACCGACCTACGAGCAGTACTTC,CASSLWGLAGPTYEQYF
TRBV5-1,TRBJ2-1,-,-,TGCGCCAGCAGCCCGAAGGCACTAAACTCCTACAATGAGCAGTTCTTC,CASSPKALNSYNEQFF
TRBV6-5,TRBJ1-3,-,-,TGTGCCAGCAGTTATTCAAGTTTGCCTTCTGGAAACACCATATATTTT,CASSYSSLPSGNTIYF
TRBV5-1,TRBJ2-1,few,TRBD2,TGCGCCAGCAGCGTCAGGACTAGCGGGAGGGCCATCAATGAGCAGTTCTTC,CASSVRTSGRAINEQFF
TRBV20-1,TRBJ1-3,-,-,TGCAGTGCTCCCGGGGGGTTCTCTGGAAACACCATATATTTT,CSAPGGFSGNTIYF